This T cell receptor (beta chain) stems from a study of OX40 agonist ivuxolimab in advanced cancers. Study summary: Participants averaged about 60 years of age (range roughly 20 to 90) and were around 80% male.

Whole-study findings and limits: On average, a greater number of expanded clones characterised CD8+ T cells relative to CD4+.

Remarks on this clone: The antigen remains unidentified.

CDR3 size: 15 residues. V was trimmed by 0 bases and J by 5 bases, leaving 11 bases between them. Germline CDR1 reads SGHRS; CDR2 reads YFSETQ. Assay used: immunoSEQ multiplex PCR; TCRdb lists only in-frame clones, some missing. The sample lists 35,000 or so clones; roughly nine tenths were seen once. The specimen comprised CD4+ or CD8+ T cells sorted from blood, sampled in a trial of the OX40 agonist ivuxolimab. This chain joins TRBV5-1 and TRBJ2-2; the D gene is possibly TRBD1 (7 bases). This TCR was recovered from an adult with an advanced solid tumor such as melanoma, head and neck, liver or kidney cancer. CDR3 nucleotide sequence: TGCGCCAGCAGCTTGGGGACAGGAGGGACCGGGGAGCTGTTTTTT. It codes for CASSLGTGGTGELFF.